A single sample gave rise to the 13 T cell receptor beta chains below, sequenced in a study of blood T cells in healthy people across ages. A second PCR, run for about 7 to 12 cycles, used a sample-barcoded 5' primer plus a J-beta primer mix. Each CDR3 protein is one row after TCRdb ran MiXCR on the 5' RACE reads. The table includes roughly 900,000 distinct CDR3 sequences, under 30% detected once. Sample: blood. These receptors all stem from an elderly woman in good health.

This clonotype was counted a single time. The chain joins TRBV7-3 to TRBJ2-3, with D perhaps matching TRBD2 (6 bases). This CDR3 is 18 amino acids long. Germline V CDR1 and CDR2: SGHTA, FQGTGA. Trimming left V 5 bases short and J 2 bases short, with 23 bases between. CDR3 nucleotide sequence: TGTGCCAGCAGCCAGTGGGACGCTAGCGACATTACCACAGATACGCAGTATTTT. It codes for CASSQWDASDITTDTQYF. Full variable domain (missing parts from reference TRBV7-3 and TRBJ2-3): GAGVSQTPSNKVTEKGKYVELRCDPISGHTALYWYRQSLGQGPEFLIYFQGTGAADDSGLPNDRFFAVRPEGSVSTLKIQRTERGDSAVYLCASSQWDASDITTDTQYFGPGTRLTVL.

In this sample, this clonotype turned up a few times. The chain couples TRBV25-1 to TRBJ1-4; tentatively, D is TRBD1 (6 bases). Per germline, CDR1 MGHDK and CDR2 SYGVNS. The CDR3 is 15 amino acids. V shed 0 bases and J shed 8 bases, with 13 bases lying between them. The CDR3 sequence is CASSEYGTGKEKLFF. In nucleotides, the CDR3 is TGTGCCAGCAGTGAATACGGAACAGGGAAGGAAAAACTGTTTTTT.

This clonotype has at least ten counts. V and J are TRBV20-1 and TRBJ2-5, with TRBD2 matching over 11 bases. Germline V gives CDR1 DFQATT, CDR2 SNEGSKA (reference sequence). This CDR3 comprises 15 residues. V gave up 7 bases and J gave up 5 bases; unmatched junction bases: 12. The chain's CDR3 is CSESSSGGIRETQYF. CDR3 DNA: TGCAGTGAATCCTCTAGCGGGGGGATAAGGGAGACCCAGTACTTC.

The genes are TRBV7-2 and TRBJ2-1; TRBD2 agrees at 8 bases. The CDR3 extends over 15 amino acids. Germline CDR1 and CDR2: SGHTA and FQGNSA. Trimming removed 4 bases from V and 4 bases from J; junction bases left unmatched: 6. The CDR3 loop reads CASSWGLEIYNEQFF. The DNA of the CDR3 is TGTGCCAGCAGCTGGGGACTAGAGATATACAATGAGCAGTTCTTC.

This clonotype was observed many times. This rearrangement joins TRBV27 to TRBJ2-7; 10 positions agree with TRBD2. The CDR3 loop spans 17 amino acids. CDR1 and CDR2 from the germline V gene are MNHEY and SMNVEV (reference sequence). J was trimmed by 3 bases and V by 2 bases; bases with no gene match: 10. CDR3 sequence (DNA): TGTGCCAGCAGTTTAGTCTGGTCGGCTAGCGGGGGCTACGAGCAGTACTTC. Its protein product is CASSLVWSASGGYEQYF.

The genes are TRBV7-9 and TRBJ2-1; 8 nucleotides agree with TRBD1. Germline lookup yields CDR1 SEHNR and CDR2 FQNEAQ (reference sequence). This CDR3 comprises 19 residues. Germline trimming cut 6 bases from V and 0 bases from J; bases unmatched to any gene: 16. The CDR3 nucleotides read TGTGCCAGCAGTAAAACCCCGGGACAGGACCGATTCTCCTACAATGAGCAGTTCTTC. Its protein is CASSKTPGQDRFSYNEQFF.

This clonotype was seen a few times. This chain uses TRBV15 with TRBJ2-1; 13 nucleotides match TRBD2. Per germline, CDR1 LNHNV and CDR2 YYDKDF (reference sequence). The CDR3 loop spans 15 amino acids. The ends lost 5 bases at V and 4 bases at J; junction bases unmatched: 2. The CDR3 DNA reads as TGTGCCACCAGCCCGGGACTAGCGGGGTACAATGAGCAGTTCTTC. Residues: CATSPGLAGYNEQFF. Full variable domain (rest looked up from reference TRBV15 and TRBJ2-1): DAMVIQNPRYQVTQFGKPVTLSCSQTLNHNVMYWYQQKSSQAPKLLFHYYDKDFNNEADTPDNFQSRRPNTSFCFLDIRSPGLGDTAMYLCATSPGLAGYNEQFFGPGTRLTVL.

The chain employs TRBV24-1 and TRBJ2-3, with a weak D call TRBD2 (6 bases). Germline-derived CDR1 and CDR2 are KGHDR and SFDVKD. Deletions cut 3 bases from V and 1 base from J, with 7 bases between. The CDR3 spans 14 residues. CDR3 in amino acids: CATSDRGGTDTQYF. Written as DNA, the CDR3 is TGTGCCACCAGTGATCGCGGGGGCACAGATACGCAGTATTTT.

The genes are TRBV6-6 and TRBJ2-2; D is possibly TRBD1 (5 bases). Germline loops: CDR1 MNHNY, CDR2 SVGAGI (reference sequence). The V and J ends lost 5 bases and 0 bases respectively, with 10 bases between them. The CDR3 is 15 amino acids. CDR3 amino acids: CASSIQDPNTGELFF. CDR3 nucleotides: TGTGCCAGCAGTATACAGGACCCGAACACCGGGGAGCTGTTTTTT.

This clonotype showed up many times. The CDR3 spells CSVDGDSGGASQFF. The CDR3 DNA reads TGCAGCGTTGATGGAGATAGCGGGGGGGCAAGTCAGTTCTTC. The J gene is TRBJ2-1, the V gene TRBV29-1; 11 positions agree with TRBD2. CDR1 and CDR2 (germline): SQVTM, ANQGSEA. CDR3 length: 14 residues. The V gene end was trimmed by 3 bases and the J gene end by 13 bases; junction bases not matched to a gene: 11.

With respect to this clonotype: A junction end diverges from the germline sequence, so it may reflect a read error. This chain uses TRBV7-2 with TRBJ2-1, with 9 bases that match TRBD1. The J call is in doubt because the DNA end fits TRBJ2-7 better. The CDR3 has 15 residues. Germline V gene data show CDR1 as SGHTA and CDR2 as FQGNSA. The CDR3 DNA sequence: TGCGCCAGCAGCTTGCCCCGGGACAGGGCTAACAAGCAGTACTTC. The encoded protein is CASSLPRDRANKQYF.

The rearrangement uses TRBV3-1 and TRBJ1-1; D call uncertain. V lost 0 bases to trimming and J lost 7 bases, with 3 bases between them. Germline V gene data show CDR1 as LGHDT and CDR2 as YNNKEL (reference sequence). This CDR3 comprises 11 residues. The CDR3: CASSQEREAFF. CDR3 DNA sequence: TGTGCCAGCAGCCAAGAACGTGAAGCTTTCTTT.

Notes on this clonotype: This may be a read error, as it is one base from a much larger clone. The chain employs TRBV24-1 and TRBJ2-1, with D possibly TRBD2 on 6 matching bases. CDR1 is KGHDR and CDR2 is SFDVKD in the germline V gene. This CDR3 is 13 amino acids long. CDR3 coding DNA: TGTGCCGCCAGTGATTTGGGGGGCAATGAGCAGTTCTTC. Translated, it gives CAASDLGGNEQFF.